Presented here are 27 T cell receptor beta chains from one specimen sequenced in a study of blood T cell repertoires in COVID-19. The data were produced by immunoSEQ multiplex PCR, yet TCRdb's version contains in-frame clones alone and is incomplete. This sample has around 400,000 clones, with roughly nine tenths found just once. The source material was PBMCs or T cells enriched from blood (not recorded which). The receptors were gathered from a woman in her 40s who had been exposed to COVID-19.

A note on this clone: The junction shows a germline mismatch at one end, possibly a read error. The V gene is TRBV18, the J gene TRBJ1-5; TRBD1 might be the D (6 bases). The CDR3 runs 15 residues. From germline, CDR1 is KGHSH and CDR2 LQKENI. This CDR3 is CASSPQTDRNQPQHF. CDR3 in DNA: TGTGCCAGCTCCCCACAAACGGACAGAAATCAGCCCCAGCATTTT.

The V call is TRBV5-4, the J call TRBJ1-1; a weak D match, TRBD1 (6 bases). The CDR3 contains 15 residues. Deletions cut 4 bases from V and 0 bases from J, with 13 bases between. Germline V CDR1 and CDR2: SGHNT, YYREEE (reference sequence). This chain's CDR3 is CASSKGQSMNTEAFF. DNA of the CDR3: TGTGCCAGCAGCAAAGGACAGAGCATGAACACTGAAGCTTTCTTT.

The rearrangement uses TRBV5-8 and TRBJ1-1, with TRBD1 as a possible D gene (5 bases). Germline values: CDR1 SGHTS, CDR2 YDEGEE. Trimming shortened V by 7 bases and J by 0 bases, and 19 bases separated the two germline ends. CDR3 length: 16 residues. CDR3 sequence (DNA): TGTGCCAGCCGTAGGGGTTCACTATTAATGAACACTGAAGCTTTCTTT. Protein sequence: CASRRGSLLMNTEAFF.

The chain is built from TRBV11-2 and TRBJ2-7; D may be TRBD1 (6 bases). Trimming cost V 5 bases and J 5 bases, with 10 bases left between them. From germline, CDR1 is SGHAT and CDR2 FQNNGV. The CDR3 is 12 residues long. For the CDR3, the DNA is TGTGCCAGCAGCCCTGACAGGCACGAGCAGTACTTC. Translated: CASSPDRHEQYF.

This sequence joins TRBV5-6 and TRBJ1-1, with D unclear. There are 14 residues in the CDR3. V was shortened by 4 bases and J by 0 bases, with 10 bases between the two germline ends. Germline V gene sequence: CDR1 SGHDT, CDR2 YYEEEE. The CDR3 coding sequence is TGTGCCAGCAGCGTTTCCGGGGTGAACACTGAAGCTTTCTTT. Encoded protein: CASSVSGVNTEAFF.

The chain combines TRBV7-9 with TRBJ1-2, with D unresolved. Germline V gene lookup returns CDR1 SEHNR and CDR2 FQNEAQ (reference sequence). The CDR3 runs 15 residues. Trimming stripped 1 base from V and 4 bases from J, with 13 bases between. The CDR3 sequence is CASSLEGSTVYGYTF. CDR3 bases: TGTGCCAGCAGCTTAGAAGGTAGTACAGTCTATGGCTACACCTTC.

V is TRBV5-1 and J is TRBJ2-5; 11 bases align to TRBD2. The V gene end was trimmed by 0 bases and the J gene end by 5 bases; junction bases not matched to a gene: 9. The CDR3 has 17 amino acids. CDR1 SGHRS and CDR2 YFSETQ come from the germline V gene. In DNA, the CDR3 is TGCGCCAGCAGCTTGGCCGGCCTAGCGGGAGGATTGGAGACCCAGTACTTC. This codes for CASSLAGLAGGLETQYF.

The CDR3 sequence: CASSLYNAGGYYNEQFF. The CDR3 bases are TGTGCCAGCAGCTTATACAACGCGGGAGGATACTACAATGAGCAGTTCTTC. The rearrangement uses TRBV5-8 and TRBJ2-1, with TRBD2 identical over 8 bases. In germline, CDR1 is SGHTS, CDR2 YDEGEE. The CDR3 extends over 17 amino acids. V trimming: 2 bases; J trimming: 3 bases; junction bases outside the gene matches: 10.

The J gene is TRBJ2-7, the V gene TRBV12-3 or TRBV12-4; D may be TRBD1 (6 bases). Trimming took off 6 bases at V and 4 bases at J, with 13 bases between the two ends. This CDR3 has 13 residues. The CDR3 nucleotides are TGTGCCAGCAGCCTCCGGGGACAATACGAGCAGTACTTC. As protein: CASSLRGQYEQYF.

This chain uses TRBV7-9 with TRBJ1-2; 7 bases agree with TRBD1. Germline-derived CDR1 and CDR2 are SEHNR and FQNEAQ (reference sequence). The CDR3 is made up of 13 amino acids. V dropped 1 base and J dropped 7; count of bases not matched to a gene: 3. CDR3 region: CASSLEGAGGYTF. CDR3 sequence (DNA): TGTGCCAGCAGCTTAGAGGGGGCTGGTGGCTACACCTTC.

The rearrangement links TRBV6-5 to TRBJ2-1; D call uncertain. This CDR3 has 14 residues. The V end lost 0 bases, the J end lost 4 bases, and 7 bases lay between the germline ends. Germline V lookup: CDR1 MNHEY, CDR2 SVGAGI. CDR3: CASSYSLVYNEQFF. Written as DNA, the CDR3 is TGTGCCAGCAGTTACTCACTGGTTTACAATGAGCAGTTCTTC.

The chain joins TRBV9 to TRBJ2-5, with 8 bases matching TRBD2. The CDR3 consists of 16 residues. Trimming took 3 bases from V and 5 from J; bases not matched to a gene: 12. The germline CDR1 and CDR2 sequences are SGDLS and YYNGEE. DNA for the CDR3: TGTGCCAGCAGCGGTAGCGGGGCGGGGGCGTCGGAGACCCAGTACTTC. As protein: CASSGSGAGASETQYF.

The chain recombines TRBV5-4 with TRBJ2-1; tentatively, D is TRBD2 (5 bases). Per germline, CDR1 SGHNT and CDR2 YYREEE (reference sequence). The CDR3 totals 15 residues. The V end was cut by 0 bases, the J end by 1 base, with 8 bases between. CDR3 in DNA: TGTGCCAGCAGCTTGGAACTAGTGTCCTACAATGAGCAGTTCTTC. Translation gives CASSLELVSYNEQFF.

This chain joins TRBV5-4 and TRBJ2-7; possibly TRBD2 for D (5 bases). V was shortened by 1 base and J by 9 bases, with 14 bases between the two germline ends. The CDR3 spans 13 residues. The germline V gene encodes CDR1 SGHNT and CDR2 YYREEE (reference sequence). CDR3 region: CASSLYRSGVQYF. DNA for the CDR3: TGTGCCAGCAGCTTGTATAGGTCCGGGGTGCAGTACTTC.

This CDR3 is CASIRERGLRGSPLHF. The CDR3 DNA reads TGTGCCAGCATCAGAGAGAGGGGGCTGAGGGGATCACCCCTCCACTTT. The V and J genes are TRBV2 and TRBJ1-6, with TRBD1 matching over 7 bases. The V segment lost 7 bases and the J segment 10 bases; nucleotides outside the gene matches: 16. This CDR3 has 16 amino acids. Germline CDR1 SNHLY, CDR2 FYNNEI.

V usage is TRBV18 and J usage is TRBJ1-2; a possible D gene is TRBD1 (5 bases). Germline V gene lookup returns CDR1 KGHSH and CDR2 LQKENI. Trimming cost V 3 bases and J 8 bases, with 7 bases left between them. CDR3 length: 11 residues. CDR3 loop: CASSPRDGYTF. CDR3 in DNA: TGTGCCAGCTCACCGCGGGACGGCTACACCTTC.

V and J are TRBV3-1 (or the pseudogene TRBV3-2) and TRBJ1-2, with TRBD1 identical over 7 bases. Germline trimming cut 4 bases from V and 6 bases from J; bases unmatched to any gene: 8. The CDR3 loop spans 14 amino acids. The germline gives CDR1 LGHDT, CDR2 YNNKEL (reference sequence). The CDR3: CASSPRGGGNGYTF. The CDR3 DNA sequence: TGTGCCAGCAGCCCTCGCGGAGGGGGCAATGGCTACACCTTC.

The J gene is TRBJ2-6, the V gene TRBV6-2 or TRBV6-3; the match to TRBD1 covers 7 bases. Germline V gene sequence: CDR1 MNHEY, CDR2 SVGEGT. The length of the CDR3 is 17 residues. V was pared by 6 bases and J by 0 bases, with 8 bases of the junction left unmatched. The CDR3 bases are TGTGCCAGCAGCACAGGGGCCTTTGACTCTGGGGCCAACGTCCTGACTTTC. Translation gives CASSTGAFDSGANVLTF.

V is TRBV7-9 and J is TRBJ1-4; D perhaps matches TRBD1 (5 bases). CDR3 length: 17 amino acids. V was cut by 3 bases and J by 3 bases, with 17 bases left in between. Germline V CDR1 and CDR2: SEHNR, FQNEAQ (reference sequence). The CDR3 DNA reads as TGTGCCAGCAGCTTCTACACAGGTCAGCCGTCTAATGAAAAACTGTTTTTT. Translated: CASSFYTGQPSNEKLFF.

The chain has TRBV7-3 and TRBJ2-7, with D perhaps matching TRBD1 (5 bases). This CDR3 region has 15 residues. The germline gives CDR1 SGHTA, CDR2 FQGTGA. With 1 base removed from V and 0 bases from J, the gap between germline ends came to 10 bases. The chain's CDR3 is CASSLSPDTSYEQYF. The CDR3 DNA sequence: TGTGCCAGCAGCTTAAGCCCGGACACCTCCTACGAGCAGTACTTC.

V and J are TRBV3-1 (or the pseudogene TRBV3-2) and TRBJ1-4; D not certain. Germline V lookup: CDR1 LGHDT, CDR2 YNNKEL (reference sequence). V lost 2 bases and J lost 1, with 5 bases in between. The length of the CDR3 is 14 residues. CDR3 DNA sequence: TGTGCCAGCAGCCAACCCGGAACTAATGAAAAACTGTTTTTT. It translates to CASSQPGTNEKLFF.

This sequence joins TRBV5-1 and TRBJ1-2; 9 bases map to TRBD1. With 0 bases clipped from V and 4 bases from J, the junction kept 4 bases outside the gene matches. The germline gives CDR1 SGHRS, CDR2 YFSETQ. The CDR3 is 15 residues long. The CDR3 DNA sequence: TGCGCCAGCAGCTTGGGGGACAGGGAACTCTATGGCTACACCTTC. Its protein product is CASSLGDRELYGYTF.

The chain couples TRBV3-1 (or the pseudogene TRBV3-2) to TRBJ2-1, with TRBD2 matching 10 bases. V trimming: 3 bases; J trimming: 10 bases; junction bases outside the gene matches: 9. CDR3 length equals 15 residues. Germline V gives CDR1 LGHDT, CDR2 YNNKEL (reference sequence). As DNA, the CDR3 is TGTGCCAGCAGCCACCGGGGGATAGCGGGGGGCGAGCAGTTCTTC. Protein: CASSHRGIAGGEQFF.

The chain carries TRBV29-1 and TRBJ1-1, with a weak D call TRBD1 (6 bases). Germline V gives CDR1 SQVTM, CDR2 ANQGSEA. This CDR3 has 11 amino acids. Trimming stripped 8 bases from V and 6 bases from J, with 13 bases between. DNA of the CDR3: TGCAGCTACCGCGGGGGCCCTGAAGCTTTCTTT. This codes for CSYRGGPEAFF. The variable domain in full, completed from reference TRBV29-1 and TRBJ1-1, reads SAVISQKPSRDICQRGTSLTIQCQVDSQVTMMFWYRQQPGQSLTLIATANQGSEATYESGFVIDKFPISRPNLTFSTLTVSNMSPEDSSIYLCSYRGGPEAFFGQGTRLTVV.

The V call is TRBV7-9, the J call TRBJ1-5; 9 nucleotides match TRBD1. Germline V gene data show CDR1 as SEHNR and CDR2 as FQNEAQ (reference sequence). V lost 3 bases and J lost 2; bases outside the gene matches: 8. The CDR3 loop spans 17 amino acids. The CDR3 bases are TGTGCCAGCAGCTTGGGACAGGGTGTGGGAGGCAATCAGCCCCAGCATTTT. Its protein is CASSLGQGVGGNQPQHF.

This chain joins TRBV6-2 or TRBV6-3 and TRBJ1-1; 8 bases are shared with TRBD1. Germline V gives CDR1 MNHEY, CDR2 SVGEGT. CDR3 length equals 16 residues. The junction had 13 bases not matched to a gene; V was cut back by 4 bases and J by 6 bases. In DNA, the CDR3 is TGTGCCAGCAGTTCAGCAGCACAGGGGGTTTTTGCTGAAGCTTTCTTT. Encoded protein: CASSSAAQGVFAEAFF.

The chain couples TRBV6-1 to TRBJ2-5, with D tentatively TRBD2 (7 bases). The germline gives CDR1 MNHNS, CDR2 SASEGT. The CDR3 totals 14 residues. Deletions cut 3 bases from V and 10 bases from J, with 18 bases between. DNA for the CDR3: TGTGCCAGCAGTGAGGGGGGGCTAGTCCCCGGCCAGTACTTC. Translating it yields CASSEGGLVPGQYF.